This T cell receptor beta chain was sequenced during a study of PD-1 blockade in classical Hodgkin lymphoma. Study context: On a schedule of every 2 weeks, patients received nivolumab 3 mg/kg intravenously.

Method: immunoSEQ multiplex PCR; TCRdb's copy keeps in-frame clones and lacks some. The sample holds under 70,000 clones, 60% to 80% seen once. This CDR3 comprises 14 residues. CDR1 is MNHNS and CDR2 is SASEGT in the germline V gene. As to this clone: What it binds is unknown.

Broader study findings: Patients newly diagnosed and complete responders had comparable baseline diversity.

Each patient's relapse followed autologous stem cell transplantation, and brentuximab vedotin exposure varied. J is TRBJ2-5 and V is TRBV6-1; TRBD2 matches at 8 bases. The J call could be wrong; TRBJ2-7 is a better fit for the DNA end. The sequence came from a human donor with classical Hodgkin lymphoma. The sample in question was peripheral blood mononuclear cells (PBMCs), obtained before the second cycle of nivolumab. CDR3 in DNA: TGTGCCAGCAGTGAGTTTGGACTAGCTGACGAGCAGTACTTC. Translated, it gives CASSEFGLADEQYF.